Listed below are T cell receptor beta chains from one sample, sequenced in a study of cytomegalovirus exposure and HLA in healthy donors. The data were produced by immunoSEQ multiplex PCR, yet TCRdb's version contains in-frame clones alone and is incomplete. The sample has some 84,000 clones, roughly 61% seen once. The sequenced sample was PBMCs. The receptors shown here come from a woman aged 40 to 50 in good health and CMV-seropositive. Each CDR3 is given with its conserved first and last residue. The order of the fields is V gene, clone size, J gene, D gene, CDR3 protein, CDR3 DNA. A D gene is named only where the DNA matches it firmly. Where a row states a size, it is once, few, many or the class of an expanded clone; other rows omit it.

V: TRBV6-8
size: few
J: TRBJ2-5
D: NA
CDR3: CASNISQETQYF
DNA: TGTGCCAGCAACATTTCCCAAGAGACCCAGTACTTC

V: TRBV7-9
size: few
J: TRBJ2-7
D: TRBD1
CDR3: CSSSPGTGAQQYF
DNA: TGTTCCAGCAGCCCCGGGACAGGGGCTCAGCAGTACTTC

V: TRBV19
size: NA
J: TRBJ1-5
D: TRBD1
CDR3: CASSSQAGGGNQPQHF
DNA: TGTGCCAGTAGTAGCCAGGCAGGGGGTGGCAATCAGCCCCAGCATTTT

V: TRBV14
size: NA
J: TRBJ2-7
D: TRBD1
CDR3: CASSQDDGTGFSEQYF
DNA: TGTGCCAGCAGCCAAGATGACGGGACAGGGTTTAGCGAGCAGTACTTC

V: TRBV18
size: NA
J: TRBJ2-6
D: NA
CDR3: CASSLGAGANVLTF
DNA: TGTGCCAGCTCACTAGGGGCTGGGGCCAACGTCCTGACTTTC

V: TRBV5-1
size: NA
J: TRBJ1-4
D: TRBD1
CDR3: CASSSGQEGEKLFF
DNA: TGCGCCAGCAGCTCAGGACAGGAAGGTGAAAAACTGTTTTTT

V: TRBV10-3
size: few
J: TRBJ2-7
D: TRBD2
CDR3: CATKGGMGDEQYF
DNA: TGTGCCACGAAGGGAGGGATGGGGGACGAGCAGTACTTC

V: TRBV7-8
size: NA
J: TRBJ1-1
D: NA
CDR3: CASSSGQPNTEAFF
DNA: TGTGCCAGCAGCTCAGGACAGCCGAACACTGAAGCTTTCTTT

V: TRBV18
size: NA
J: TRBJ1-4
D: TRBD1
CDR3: CASSLTGTGNEKLFF
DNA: TGTGCCAGCTCACTAACCGGGACAGGCAATGAAAAACTGTTTTTT

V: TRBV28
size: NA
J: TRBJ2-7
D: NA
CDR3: CAAGGGSYEQYF
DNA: TGTGCCGCTGGGGGCGGCTCCTACGAGCAGTACTTC

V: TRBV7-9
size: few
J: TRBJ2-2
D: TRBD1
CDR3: CASSYDRVGTGELFF
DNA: TGTGCCAGCAGCTACGACAGGGTTGGGACCGGGGAGCTGTTTTTT

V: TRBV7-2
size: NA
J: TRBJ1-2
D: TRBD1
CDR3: CASSLNQGGTGYTF
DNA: TGTGCCAGCAGCCTAAATCAGGGGGGTACCGGCTACACCTTC

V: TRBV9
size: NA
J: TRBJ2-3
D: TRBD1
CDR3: CASSPLTRDSSTDTQYF
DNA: TGTGCCAGCAGCCCATTAACGAGGGACAGTAGCACAGATACGCAGTATTTT

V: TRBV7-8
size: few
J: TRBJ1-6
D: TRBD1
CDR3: CASSPRTGKDSPLHF
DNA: TGTGCCAGCAGCCCAAGGACAGGGAAGGATTCACCCCTCCACTTT

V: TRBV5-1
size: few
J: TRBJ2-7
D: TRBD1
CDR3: CASSLFKQGDGTYEQYF
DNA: TGCGCCAGCAGCTTATTCAAACAGGGGGACGGAACCTACGAGCAGTACTTC

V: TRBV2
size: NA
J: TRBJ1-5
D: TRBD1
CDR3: CASKRTGDQPQHF
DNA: TGTGCCAGCAAAAGGACAGGGGATCAGCCCCAGCATTTT

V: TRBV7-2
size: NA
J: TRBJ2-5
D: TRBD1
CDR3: CASRQGAGETQYF
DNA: TGTGCCAGCAGACAGGGGGCTGGGGAGACCCAGTACTTC

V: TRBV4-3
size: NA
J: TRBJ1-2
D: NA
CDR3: CASSHPRVYGYTF
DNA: TGCGCCAGCAGCCATCCCCGAGTCTATGGCTACACCTTC

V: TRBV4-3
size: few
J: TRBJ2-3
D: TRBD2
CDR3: CASSQESGREGRNTQYF
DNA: TGCGCCAGCAGCCAAGAATCGGGACGGGAGGGTCGAAATACGCAGTATTTT

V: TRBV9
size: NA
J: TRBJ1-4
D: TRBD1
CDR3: CASSQGPGGAGKLFF
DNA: TGTGCCAGCAGCCAGGGGCCAGGGGGCGCAGGAAAACTGTTTTTT

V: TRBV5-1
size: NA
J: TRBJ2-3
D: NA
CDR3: CASSSGTPLTDTQYF
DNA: TGCGCCAGCAGCTCCGGGACACCTCTCACAGATACGCAGTATTTT

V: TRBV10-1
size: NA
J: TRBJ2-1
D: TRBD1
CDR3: CASRIAGTGSRVSYNEQFF
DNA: TGCGCCAGCAGAATAGCCGGGACAGGGTCCCGGGTTTCTTACAATGAGCAGTTCTTC

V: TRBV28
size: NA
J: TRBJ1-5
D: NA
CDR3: CASRTTGPRQPQHF
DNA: TGTGCCAGCAGAACAACAGGGCCCAGACAGCCCCAGCATTTT

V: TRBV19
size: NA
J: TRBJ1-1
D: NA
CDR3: CATNYGQNTEAFF
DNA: TGTGCCACAAACTACGGACAGAACACTGAAGCTTTCTTT

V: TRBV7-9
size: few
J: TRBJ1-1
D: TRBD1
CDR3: CASSLVDRGNTEAFF
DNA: TGTGCCAGCAGCTTAGTAGACAGGGGGAACACTGAAGCTTTCTTT

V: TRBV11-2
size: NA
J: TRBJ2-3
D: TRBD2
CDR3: CASSFSGTRTTDTQYF
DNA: TGTGCCAGCAGCTTTAGCGGGACTAGGACCACAGATACGCAGTATTTT

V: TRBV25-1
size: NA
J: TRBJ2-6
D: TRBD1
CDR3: CASSESQGALPGANVLTF
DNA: TGTGCCAGCAGTGAGTCACAGGGGGCGCTCCCTGGGGCCAACGTCCTGACTTTC

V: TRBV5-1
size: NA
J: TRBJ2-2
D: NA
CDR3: CASSFSTGELFF
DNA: TGCGCCAGCAGCTTTAGCACCGGGGAGCTGTTTTTT

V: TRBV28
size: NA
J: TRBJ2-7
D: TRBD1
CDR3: CASSFRPGQGYDEQYF
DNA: TGTGCCAGCAGTTTCCGTCCGGGACAGGGTTACGACGAGCAGTACTTC

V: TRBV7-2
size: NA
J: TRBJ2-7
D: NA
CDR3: CASSPSTGGVYEQYF
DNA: TGTGCCAGCAGCCCGTCCACAGGGGGGGTCTACGAGCAGTACTTC

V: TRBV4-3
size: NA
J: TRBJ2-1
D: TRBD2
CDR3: CASSQATSGSITPYNEQFF
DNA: TGCGCCAGCAGCCAAGCGACTAGCGGGTCCATCACCCCCTACAATGAGCAGTTCTTC

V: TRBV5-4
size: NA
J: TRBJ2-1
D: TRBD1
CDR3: CASSLGATQGYPFF
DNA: TGTGCCAGCAGCTTGGGGGCCACACAGGGGTATCCGTTCTTC

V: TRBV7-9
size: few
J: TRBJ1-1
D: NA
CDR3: CASSLVGLNTEAFF
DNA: TGTGCCAGCAGCTTAGTCGGGTTGAACACTGAAGCTTTCTTT

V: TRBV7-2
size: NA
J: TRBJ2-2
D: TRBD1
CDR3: CASSSPGQGATNTGELFF
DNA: TGTGCCAGCAGCTCCCCGGGACAGGGGGCTACGAACACCGGGGAGCTGTTTTTT

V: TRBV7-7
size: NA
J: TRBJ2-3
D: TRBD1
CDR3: CASSPTRGNTQYF
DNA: TGTGCCAGCAGCCCTACCAGGGGGAATACGCAGTATTTT

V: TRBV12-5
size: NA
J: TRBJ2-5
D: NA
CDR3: CASGLGAVRGGETQYF
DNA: TGTGCTAGTGGTTTGGGCGCAGTCCGGGGAGGAGAGACCCAGTACTTC

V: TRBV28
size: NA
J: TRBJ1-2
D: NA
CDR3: CASSSTDYGYTF
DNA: TGTGCCAGCAGTTCGACAGACTATGGCTACACCTTC

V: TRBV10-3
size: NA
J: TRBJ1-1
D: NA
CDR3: CAIKRGTQWGDTEAFF
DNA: TGTGCCATCAAACGGGGAACCCAGTGGGGTGACACTGAAGCTTTCTTT

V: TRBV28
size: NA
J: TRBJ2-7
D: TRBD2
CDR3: CATALGGAGVWEQYF
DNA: TGTGCCACCGCCCTAGGAGGAGCGGGAGTTTGGGAGCAGTACTTC

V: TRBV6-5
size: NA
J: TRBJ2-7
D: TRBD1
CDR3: CASRDSNSYEQYF
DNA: TGTGCCTCCAGGGACAGTAACTCCTACGAGCAGTACTTC

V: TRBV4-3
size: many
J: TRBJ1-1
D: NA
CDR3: CASSQEVSGGRTEAFF
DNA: TGCGCCAGCAGCCAAGAGGTGTCGGGGGGCCGGACTGAAGCTTTCTTT

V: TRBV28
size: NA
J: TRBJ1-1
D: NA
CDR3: CASSLRNTEAFF
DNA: TGTGCCAGCAGTTTGAGGAACACTGAAGCTTTCTTT

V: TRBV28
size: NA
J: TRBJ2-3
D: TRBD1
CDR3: CASITGGTDTQYF
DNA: TGTGCCAGCATAACAGGGGGCACAGATACGCAGTATTTT

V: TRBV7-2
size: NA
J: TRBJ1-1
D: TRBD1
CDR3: CASSGRQGREAFF
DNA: TGTGCCAGCAGCGGACGACAGGGCCGTGAAGCTTTCTTT

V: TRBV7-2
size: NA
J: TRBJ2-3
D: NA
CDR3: CASSSPAQGGTDTQYF
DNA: TGTGCCAGCAGCTCCCCGGCGCAGGGTGGAACAGATACGCAGTATTTT

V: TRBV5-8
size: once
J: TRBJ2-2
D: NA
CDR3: CASSYPERVNTGELFF
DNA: TGTGCCAGCAGCTACCCTGAGCGGGTGAACACCGGGGAGCTGTTTTTT

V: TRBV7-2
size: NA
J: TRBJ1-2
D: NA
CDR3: CASSLYSSGHNGYTF
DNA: TGTGCCAGCAGCTTGTATTCCTCGGGACATAATGGCTACACCTTC

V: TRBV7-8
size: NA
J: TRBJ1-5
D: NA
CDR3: CASSLDAGNNQPQHF
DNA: TGTGCCAGCAGCTTAGACGCAGGGAACAATCAGCCCCAGCATTTT

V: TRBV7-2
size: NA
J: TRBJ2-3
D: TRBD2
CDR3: CASSSRLAGTSTDTQYF
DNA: TGTGCCAGCAGCTCGAGACTAGCGGGAACTAGCACAGATACGCAGTATTTT

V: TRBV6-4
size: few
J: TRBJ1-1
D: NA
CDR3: CASRATGEGVAFF
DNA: TGTGCCAGCAGGGCGACAGGAGAAGGGGTAGCTTTCTTT

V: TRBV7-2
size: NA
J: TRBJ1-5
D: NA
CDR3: CASSLAQNQPQHF
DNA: TGTGCCAGCAGCTTAGCTCAGAATCAGCCCCAGCATTTT

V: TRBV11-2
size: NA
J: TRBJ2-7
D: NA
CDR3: CASSLVVGPKRFEQYF
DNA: TGTGCCAGCAGCTTAGTGGTAGGACCCAAGCGGTTCGAGCAGTACTTC

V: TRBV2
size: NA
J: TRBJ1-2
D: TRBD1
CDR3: CASSTGTGIGGYTF
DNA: TGTGCCAGCAGCACCGGGACAGGGATCGGTGGCTACACCTTC